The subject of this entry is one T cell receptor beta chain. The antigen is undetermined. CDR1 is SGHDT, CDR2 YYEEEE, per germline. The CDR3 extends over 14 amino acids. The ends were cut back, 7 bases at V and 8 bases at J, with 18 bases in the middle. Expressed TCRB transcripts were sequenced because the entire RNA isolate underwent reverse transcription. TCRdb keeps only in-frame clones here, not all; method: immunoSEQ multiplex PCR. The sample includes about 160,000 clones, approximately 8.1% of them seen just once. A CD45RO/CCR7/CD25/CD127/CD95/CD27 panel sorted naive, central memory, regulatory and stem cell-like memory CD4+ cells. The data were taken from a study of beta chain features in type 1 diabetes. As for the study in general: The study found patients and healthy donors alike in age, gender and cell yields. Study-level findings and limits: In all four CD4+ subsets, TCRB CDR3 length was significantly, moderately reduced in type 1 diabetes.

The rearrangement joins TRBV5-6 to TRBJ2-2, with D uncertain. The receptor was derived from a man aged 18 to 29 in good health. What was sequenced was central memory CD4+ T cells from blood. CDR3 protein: CASLLHNGWGELFF. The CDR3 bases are TGTGCCAGCTTGCTTCACAACGGGTGGGGGGAGCTGTTTTTT. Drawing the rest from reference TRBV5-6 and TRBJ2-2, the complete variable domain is DAGVTQSPTHLIKTRGQQVTLRCSPKSGHDTVSWYQQALGQGPQFIFQYYEEEERQRGNFPDRFSGHQFPNYSSELNVNALLLGDSALYLCASLLHNGWGELFFGEGSRLTVL.